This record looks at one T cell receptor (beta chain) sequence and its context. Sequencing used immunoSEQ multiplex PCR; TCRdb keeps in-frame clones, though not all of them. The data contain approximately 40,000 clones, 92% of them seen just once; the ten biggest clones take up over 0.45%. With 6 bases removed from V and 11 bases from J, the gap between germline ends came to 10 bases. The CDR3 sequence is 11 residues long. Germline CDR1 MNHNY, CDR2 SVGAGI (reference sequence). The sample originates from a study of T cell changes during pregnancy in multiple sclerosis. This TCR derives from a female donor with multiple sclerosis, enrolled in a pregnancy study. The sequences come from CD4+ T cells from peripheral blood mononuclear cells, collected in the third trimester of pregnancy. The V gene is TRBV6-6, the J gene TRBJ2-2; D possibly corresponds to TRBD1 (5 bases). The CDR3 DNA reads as TGTGCCAGCAGCCCTCGGACAGAGCTGTTTTTT. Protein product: CASSPRTELFF.